This T cell receptor (beta chain) was recorded in a study of beta chain features in type 1 diabetes. The study, taken as a whole, reports: Moderate but significant shortening of TCRB CDR3s was recorded in all four CD4+ subsets from Type 1 diabetes patients.

Expressed TCRB transcripts were sequenced, since all the RNA that had been isolated was reverse transcribed. Some clones are missing from TCRdb's copy, which holds only in-frame ones; the method was immunoSEQ multiplex PCR. The sample includes about 650,000 clones, around 11% seen only once; the top ten take roughly 0.11%. Turning to this clone: The antigen remains undetermined.

CDR1 is SGHTA, CDR2 FQGNSA, per germline. V lost 5 bases and J 6 bases, leaving 15 bases between the germline ends. CDR3 length: 14 residues. The clonotype originates from a young man with type 1 diabetes. Sample: naive CD4+ T cells from blood. The V gene is TRBV7-2, the J gene TRBJ2-3; D is perhaps TRBD2 (6 bases). CDR3 protein: CASSPTRNADTQYF. The CDR3, as DNA: TGTGCCAGCAGCCCGACTAGAAACGCGGATACGCAGTATTTT.